The sequence of this T cell receptor beta chain was determined in a study of regulatory T cells in long-lasting Graves disease. Overall study results and limits: Possibly, accuracy suffered from the small sample size.

This clonotype was counted many times. The antigen is undetermined. Relying on iRepertoire HTBI primers and Arm-PCR of CDR3 regions, the team built TCR beta libraries. TCRdb analysed the multiplex PCR reads with MiXCR anew, one entry per CDR3 protein. The data contain around 430,000 distinct CDR3 sequences, about 22% of them seen just once; the ten biggest clones take up around 12%. This sample's time point: persistent/refractory GD, antithyroid drugs over 5 years with positive TRAb. From RNA extracted from PBMCs, the TCR library was made. Per American Thyroid Association guidelines, Graves' disease was diagnosed. The starting material was peripheral blood mononuclear cells (PBMCs), obtained when the disease was refractory, from a patient treated with antithyroid drugs. The receptor was derived from a female donor with Graves disease.

CDR3 residues: CASSPPDGARRYTF. CDR3 DNA sequence: TGTGCCAGCAGCCCACCCGACGGAGCTAGGCGCTACACCTTC. The rearrangement uses TRBV28 and TRBJ1-2; unclear D gene. This CDR3 is built from 14 residues. Germline CDR1 and CDR2: MDHEN and SYDVKM. V was trimmed by 6 bases and J by 9 bases, leaving 20 bases between them.